Below, 24 T cell receptor beta chains from the same sample are listed, as sequenced in a study of T cell responses to AZD1222 COVID-19 vaccine (dated by TCRdb to the early 2020s). In the paper's terms, the time point label means: about 28 days (+/-7) after the second vaccine dose. The library came from the immunoSEQ multiplex PCR assay. TCRdb took over this immuneACCESS table, retaining in-frame rearrangements with V and J assigned. Such tables are incomplete; in checked studies, under half of the missing clones stem from an unresolved V gene, and the remainder is unexplained. The sample table lists about 140,000 clones, about nine tenths of them with a count of one. The ten top clones hold around 1.2% of the sample. Material: peripheral blood, obtained 28 days after the second AZD1222 dose. The source is an adult who received the AZD1222 COVID-19 vaccine.

In this sample, this clone turned up a few times. This chain joins TRBV10-1 and TRBJ2-1; 8 bases align to TRBD2. V was pared by 5 bases and J by 4 bases, with 7 bases of the junction left unmatched. The CDR3 extends over 15 amino acids. Germline V gene sequence: CDR1 WNHNN, CDR2 SYGVQD (reference sequence). This chain's CDR3 is CASSKAGEWYNEQFF. The CDR3 DNA follows: TGCGCCAGCAGTAAAGCGGGAGAATGGTACAATGAGCAGTTCTTC.

The chain uses TRBV29-1 and TRBJ2-1; D possibly corresponds to TRBD2 (6 bases). Trimming shortened V by 6 bases and J by 2 bases, and 17 bases separated the two germline ends. The CDR3 is 15 residues long. The V gene's germline CDR1 is SQVTM and CDR2 ANQGSEA. The CDR3: CSVKSGSQPYNEQFF. CDR3 nucleotides: TGCAGCGTCAAGTCCGGGAGCCAACCCTACAATGAGCAGTTCTTC.

This clone has a single count. The chain employs TRBV28 and TRBJ1-1; D might be TRBD1 (5 bases). The CDR3 runs 14 residues. V lost 6 bases to trimming and J lost 13 bases, with 24 bases between them. Germline V gene lookup returns CDR1 MDHEN and CDR2 SYDVKM. In nucleotides, the CDR3 is TGTGCCAGCAGCCCCCCGGGACCCACTTGGGATGGTTTCTTT. Encoded protein: CASSPPGPTWDGFF.

V usage is TRBV6-1 and J usage is TRBJ1-6; a possible D gene is TRBD1 (6 bases). Germline CDR1 is MNHNS and CDR2 is SASEGT. V lost 3 bases to trimming and J lost 4 bases, with 10 bases between them. The CDR3 is made up of 15 amino acids. This CDR3 reads CASSDQGSYNSPLHF. DNA for the CDR3: TGTGCCAGCAGTGATCAGGGGTCTTATAATTCACCCCTCCACTTT.

The chain is built from TRBV14 and TRBJ1-2; maybe TRBD1 (6 bases). CDR3 size: 14 residues. Germline V lookup: CDR1 SGHDN, CDR2 FVKESK. V was pared by 4 bases and J by 1 base, with 10 bases between. DNA of the CDR3: TGTGCCAGCAGCCCGGACAGCAATAACTATGGCTACACCTTC. This encodes CASSPDSNNYGYTF.

The V gene is TRBV6-6, the J gene TRBJ1-2; D uncertain. This CDR3 spans 13 amino acids. Trimming cost V 6 bases and J 0 bases, with 8 bases left between them. The germline CDR1 and CDR2 sequences are MNHNY and SVGAGI (reference sequence). Written as DNA, the CDR3 is TGTGCCAGCAGCTCGGATCCTAACTATGGCTACACCTTC. Amino acids: CASSSDPNYGYTF.

The chain employs TRBV3-1 (or the pseudogene TRBV3-2) and TRBJ2-2; 15 nucleotides agree with TRBD2. CDR3 length: 17 amino acids. CDR1 LGHDT and CDR2 YNNKEL come from the germline V gene (reference sequence). With V trimmed by 4 bases and J by 4 bases, 4 bases remained unmatched. The CDR3 DNA follows: TGTGCCAGCAGCCGGACTAGCGGGGGGGCGAGCACCGGGGAGCTGTTTTTT. Translation gives CASSRTSGGASTGELFF.

V gene TRBV6-5 combines with J gene TRBJ2-3, with D unclear. Germline assignment: CDR1 MNHEY and CDR2 SVGAGI. The CDR3 sequence is 15 residues long. The V end lost 2 bases, the J end lost 5 bases, and 14 bases lay between the germline ends. CDR3 in amino acids: CASSYHAESEDTQYF. The CDR3 coding sequence is TGTGCCAGCAGTTACCATGCCGAGAGTGAAGATACGCAGTATTTT.

V is TRBV27 and J is TRBJ2-1; 10 nucleotides align to TRBD2. The CDR3 is 15 residues long. Germline CDR1 and CDR2: MNHEY and SMNVEV (reference sequence). Trimming cost V 4 bases and J 6 bases; bases outside gene matches: 6. The CDR3: CASSSAGGPGNEQFF. Here the CDR3 DNA reads TGTGCCAGCAGTTCAGCGGGAGGGCCTGGCAATGAGCAGTTCTTC.

The chain carries TRBV6-2 or TRBV6-3 and TRBJ2-6, with 7 bases matching TRBD1. After removal of 0 bases from V and 2 bases from J, the junction contained 4 bases not matched to a gene. CDR3 length: 17 residues. Germline V gives CDR1 MNHEY, CDR2 SVGEGT. CDR3 loop: CASSYSPTGAGANVLTF. CDR3 nucleotide sequence: TGTGCCAGCAGTTACTCGCCTACAGGGGCTGGGGCCAACGTCCTGACTTTC.

The rearrangement joins TRBV29-1 to TRBJ2-1; 10 bases line up with TRBD2. CDR1 is SQVTM, CDR2 ANQGSEA, per germline. This CDR3 has 14 amino acids. V lost 3 bases, J lost 5 bases, and 4 bases stayed unmatched. CDR3: CSVDLAGAHNEQFF. DNA for the CDR3: TGCAGCGTTGATCTAGCGGGAGCCCACAATGAGCAGTTCTTC.

The chain joins TRBV2 to TRBJ2-1; unclear D gene. This CDR3 spans 13 amino acids. With 6 bases removed from V and 3 bases from J, the gap between germline ends came to 9 bases. Per germline, CDR1 SNHLY and CDR2 FYNNEI. The CDR3 DNA sequence: TGTGCCAGCAGCAGGACCCTCTACAATGAGCAGTTCTTC. It encodes CASSRTLYNEQFF.

The gene calls are TRBV11-1 and TRBJ2-7, with D possibly called TRBD1 or TRBD2 (5 bases each). Germline loops: CDR1 SGHAT, CDR2 FQDESV (reference sequence). V lost 6 bases and J lost 0, with 15 bases in between. The CDR3 is made up of 15 amino acids. The CDR3 DNA is TGTGCCAGCAGTGATGGGGCTAGCCCCTCCTACGAGCAGTACTTC. It encodes CASSDGASPSYEQYF.

The V and J genes are TRBV7-9 and TRBJ1-3; 7 positions agree with TRBD1. The germline CDR1 and CDR2 sequences are SEHNR and FQNEAQ (reference sequence). Trimming took 2 bases from V and 0 from J; bases not matched to a gene: 7. CDR3 length: 17 amino acids. The CDR3 coding sequence is TGTGCCAGCAGCTTATGGACAGGCCCTAACTCTGGAAACACCATATATTTT. Translation gives CASSLWTGPNSGNTIYF. Based on the CDR3 plus reference TRBV7-9 and TRBJ1-3, the full variable domain is DTGVSQNPRHKITKRGQNVTFRCDPISEHNRLYWYRQTLGQGPEFLTYFQNEAQLEKSRLLSDRFSAERPKGSFSTLEIQRTEQGDSAMYLCASSLWTGPNSGNTIYFGEGSWLTVV.

This clone was counted between two and nine times. The chain links TRBV12-5 to TRBJ2-7; D might be TRBD1 (6 bases). The germline gives CDR1 LGHNT, CDR2 FRNRAP. V lost 0 bases, J lost 2 bases, and 14 bases lay in between. CDR3 length: 16 residues. This CDR3 is CASGLVPLQGTYEQYF. The DNA for the CDR3 is TGTGCTAGTGGTTTGGTACCGCTGCAGGGGACCTACGAGCAGTACTTC. Drawing the rest from reference TRBV12-5 and TRBJ2-7, the complete variable domain is DARVTQTPRHKVTEMGQEVTMRCQPILGHNTVFWYRQTMMQGLELLAYFRNRAPLDDSGMPKDRFSAEMPDATLATLKIQPSEPRDSAVYFCASGLVPLQGTYEQYFGPGTRLTVT.

This clone has more than one count but fewer than ten. The rearrangement joins TRBV24-1 to TRBJ1-2; the match to TRBD1 covers 8 bases. The CDR3 consists of 13 residues. Germline V gives CDR1 KGHDR, CDR2 SFDVKD. Trimming cost V 3 bases and J 9 bases; bases outside gene matches: 5. This CDR3 is CATSDGTGVSYTF. The CDR3 DNA follows: TGTGCCACCAGTGATGGGACAGGAGTTAGCTACACCTTC.

The V call is TRBV3-1 (or the pseudogene TRBV3-2), the J call TRBJ1-6; TRBD1 might be the D (5 bases). Trimming took off 5 bases at V and 16 bases at J, with 18 bases between the two ends. The CDR3 sequence is 13 residues long. Per the germline V gene, CDR1 is LGHDT and CDR2 is YNNKEL (reference sequence). The CDR3 is CASSNHQGHQLHF. The DNA for the CDR3 is TGTGCCAGCAGCAATCATCAGGGCCACCAACTCCACTTT.

The chain recombines TRBV3-1 (or the pseudogene TRBV3-2) with TRBJ2-3; 11 positions match TRBD2. Germline loops: CDR1 LGHDT, CDR2 YNNKEL (reference sequence). The CDR3 length is 18 residues. V trimming: 2 bases; J trimming: 2 bases; junction bases outside the gene matches: 9. CDR3 DNA sequence: TGTGCCAGCAGCCAACGTAGCGGGAGGGGATGGGACACAGATACGCAGTATTTT. Protein sequence: CASSQRSGRGWDTDTQYF.

This chain connects TRBV27 to TRBJ1-5; D is unresolved. The CDR3 has 15 residues. V gave up 3 bases and J gave up 2 bases, with 11 bases separating them. The germline V gene encodes CDR1 MNHEY and CDR2 SMNVEV (reference sequence). The CDR3 is CASSLGGEGNQPQHF. DNA for the CDR3: TGTGCCAGCAGTTTGGGCGGGGAAGGCAATCAGCCCCAGCATTTT.

This chain links TRBV13 with TRBJ2-2; TRBD1 is a possible D gene (6 bases). V was clipped by 5 bases and J by 3 bases, with 13 bases between them. Germline values: CDR1 PRHDT, CDR2 FYEKMQ (reference sequence). This CDR3 has 15 amino acids. CDR3 residues: CASSVTGLHTGELFF. Written as DNA, the CDR3 is TGTGCCAGCAGCGTAACAGGGTTGCACACCGGGGAGCTGTTTTTT.

This clone was seen a single time. The chain links TRBV7-8 to TRBJ1-5; 7 positions agree with TRBD1. This CDR3 is built from 15 residues. V lost 4 bases, J lost 5 bases, and 8 bases stayed unmatched. From germline, CDR1 is SGHVS and CDR2 FQNEAQ. CDR3 sequence: CASSWNTGVDQPQHF. CDR3 sequence (DNA): TGTGCCAGCAGCTGGAATACAGGGGTTGATCAGCCCCAGCATTTT.

The chain combines TRBV19 with TRBJ2-1; no reliable D call. Trimming pared 4 bases from V and 6 bases from J, leaving 7 bases between. The CDR3 sequence is 12 residues long. Germline V CDR1 and CDR2: LNHDA, SQIVND (reference sequence). CDR3 loop: CASSTGFNEQFF. The DNA for the CDR3 is TGTGCCAGTAGTACCGGGTTCAATGAGCAGTTCTTC.

This sequence joins TRBV9 and TRBJ1-2; D uncertain. The germline V gene has CDR1 SGDLS and CDR2 YYNGEE. This CDR3 comprises 13 residues. V shed 0 bases and J shed 0 bases, with 3 bases lying between them. The DNA of the CDR3 is TGTGCCAGCAGCGTAGATGCTAACTATGGCTACACCTTC. This sequence encodes CASSVDANYGYTF.

The rearrangement uses TRBV13 and TRBJ2-6; D not certain. The CDR3 length is 13 residues. Germline loops: CDR1 PRHDT, CDR2 FYEKMQ (reference sequence). The V end lost 2 bases, the J end lost 8 bases, and 7 bases lay between the germline ends. The CDR3 is CASSLSGTNVLTF. The CDR3 bases are TGTGCCAGCAGCTTAAGTGGAACCAACGTCCTGACTTTC.